This T cell receptor beta chain was sequenced for a study of CD8 T cells in Susac syndrome. The CDR3 is 15 residues long. V gave up 6 bases and J gave up 1 base, with 13 bases separating them. Germline V CDR1 and CDR2: MNHEY, SMNVEV (reference sequence). The RNA input was about 0.5 to 1 ug, and it was reverse transcribed with random hexamers. MiXCR, run by TCRdb on the immunoSEQ multiplex PCR reads, gives a single entry per CDR3 protein. This sample yields about 200,000 distinct CDR3 sequences, of which approximately 95% are seen a single time; around 0.08% belongs to the top ten. Sequencing used CD4+ T cells from PBMCs. The V and J genes are TRBV27 and TRBJ1-5; D may be TRBD1 (5 bases). This receptor was obtained from a human donor with multiple sclerosis. CDR3: CASREGQVSNQPQHF. The CDR3 DNA reads TGTGCCAGCAGAGAGGGGCAGGTCAGCAATCAGCCCCAGCATTTT.